Listed below are T cell receptor beta chains from one sample, sequenced in a study of cytomegalovirus exposure and HLA in healthy donors. The repertoire was sequenced with immunoSEQ multiplex PCR; TCRdb's copy has only in-frame clones and lacks some. The repertoire holds nearly 110,000 clones, roughly four fifths seen once, with 2.5% to 3% in the top ten. The specimen was PBMCs. The receptors were sampled from a male donor in good health and CMV-seropositive. CDR3s include the opening cysteine and the closing phenylalanine or tryptophan. D genes are given only for firm matches. Only part of the rows carry a size: once, few, many, or a class if the clone is expanded.

CDR3 protein: CASSQQGLSRGPYEQYF
CDR3 DNA: TGTGCCAGCAGCCAACAGGGATTGAGCCGGGGCCCCTACGAGCAGTACTTC
clone size: .
D gene: .
J gene: TRBJ2-7
V gene: TRBV7-2

CDR3 protein: CASSGAGTGINNEQFF
CDR3 DNA: TGTGCCAGCAGCGGGGCCGGGACAGGGATAAACAATGAGCAGTTCTTC
clone size: few
D gene: TRBD1
J gene: TRBJ2-1
V gene: TRBV5-4

CDR3 protein: CASSQSSGRGTGELFF
CDR3 DNA: TGTGCCAGCAGCCAATCTAGCGGGAGGGGCACCGGGGAGCTGTTTTTT
clone size: .
D gene: TRBD2
J gene: TRBJ2-2
V gene: TRBV14

CDR3 protein: CASSYRTGGLHSPLHF
CDR3 DNA: TGTGCCAGCAGTTATCGGACAGGGGGCTTGCATTCACCCCTCCACTTT
clone size: .
D gene: TRBD1
J gene: TRBJ1-6
V gene: TRBV6-5

CDR3 protein: CASSRTGRTTEAFF
CDR3 DNA: TGCGCCAGCAGCCGGACAGGGCGGACCACTGAAGCTTTCTTT
clone size: .
D gene: TRBD1
J gene: TRBJ1-1
V gene: TRBV5-1

CDR3 protein: CASSPPGGANYGYTF
CDR3 DNA: TGTGCCAGCAGTCCGCCGGGAGGAGCTAACTATGGCTACACCTTC
clone size: .
D gene: .
J gene: TRBJ1-2
V gene: TRBV28

CDR3 protein: CASSLGQGRFGYTF
CDR3 DNA: TGTGCCAGCAGCTTAGGACAGGGTCGTTTTGGCTACACCTTC
clone size: few
D gene: .
J gene: TRBJ1-2
V gene: TRBV13

CDR3 protein: CASSQLGVTGELFF
CDR3 DNA: TGCGCCAGCAGCCAACTAGGAGTTACCGGGGAGCTGTTTTTT
clone size: few
D gene: .
J gene: TRBJ2-2
V gene: TRBV4-3

CDR3 protein: CASSQGTGILSGANVLTF
CDR3 DNA: TGCGCCAGCAGCCAAGGGACAGGGATTCTCTCTGGGGCCAACGTCCTGACTTTC
clone size: .
D gene: TRBD1
J gene: TRBJ2-6
V gene: TRBV5-4

CDR3 protein: CATSRDSVEGRYNEQFF
CDR3 DNA: TGTGCCACCAGCAGAGATAGTGTGGAGGGTCGTTACAATGAGCAGTTCTTC
clone size: .
D gene: .
J gene: TRBJ2-1
V gene: TRBV15

CDR3 protein: CASSYFGTAMNTEAFF
CDR3 DNA: TGTGCCAGCAGTTACTTTGGGACAGCTATGAACACTGAAGCTTTCTTT
clone size: .
D gene: TRBD1
J gene: TRBJ1-1
V gene: TRBV6-5

CDR3 protein: CASSQDRGQLAYEQYF
CDR3 DNA: TGCGCCAGCAGCCAAGATCGGGGACAGTTGGCCTACGAGCAGTACTTC
clone size: .
D gene: TRBD1
J gene: TRBJ2-7
V gene: TRBV4-3

CDR3 protein: CASRSGDRSDTQYF
CDR3 DNA: TGCGCCAGCAGGTCGGGGGACAGGTCAGATACGCAGTATTTT
clone size: once
D gene: TRBD1
J gene: TRBJ2-3
V gene: TRBV5-1

CDR3 protein: CASSSRHLGREQYF
CDR3 DNA: TGTGCCAGCAGCTCCCGACACTTGGGCCGCGAGCAGTACTTC
clone size: .
D gene: .
J gene: TRBJ2-7
V gene: TRBV11-1

CDR3 protein: CASSQDGANEQFF
CDR3 DNA: TGCGCCAGCAGCCAAGATGGGGCCAATGAGCAGTTCTTC
clone size: .
D gene: .
J gene: TRBJ2-1
V gene: TRBV4-3

CDR3 protein: CASSLGHTGELFF
CDR3 DNA: TGTGCCAGCAGCTTGGGGCACACCGGGGAGCTGTTTTTT
clone size: few
D gene: .
J gene: TRBJ2-2
V gene: TRBV5-6

CDR3 protein: CASSFLRRVTGELFF
CDR3 DNA: TGTGCCAGCAGCTTTCTAAGACGGGTCACCGGGGAGCTGTTTTTT
clone size: .
D gene: .
J gene: TRBJ2-2
V gene: TRBV5-6

CDR3 protein: CATSRDSRTGEQYF
CDR3 DNA: TGTGCCACCAGCAGAGATAGCAGGACGGGGGAGCAGTACTTC
clone size: once
D gene: .
J gene: TRBJ2-7
V gene: TRBV15

CDR3 protein: CASSARDLPYEQYF
CDR3 DNA: TGTGCCAGCAGTGCCCGGGACTTGCCCTACGAGCAGTACTTC
clone size: .
D gene: .
J gene: TRBJ2-7
V gene: TRBV27

CDR3 protein: CASSQVGTGGEYEQYF
CDR3 DNA: TGTGCCAGCAGCCAAGTCGGGACAGGGGGAGAATACGAGCAGTACTTC
clone size: .
D gene: TRBD1
J gene: TRBJ2-7
V gene: TRBV4-2

CDR3 protein: CASSWDRGTLYEQYF
CDR3 DNA: TGTGCCAGCAGCTGGGACAGGGGGACCCTCTACGAGCAGTACTTC
clone size: few
D gene: TRBD1
J gene: TRBJ2-7
V gene: TRBV7-2

CDR3 protein: CASSYSGQGSYEQYF
CDR3 DNA: TGTGCCAGCAGTTACTCGGGACAGGGATCCTACGAGCAGTACTTC
clone size: few
D gene: TRBD1
J gene: TRBJ2-7
V gene: TRBV6-6

CDR3 protein: CASSAQEDSNTGELFF
CDR3 DNA: TGTGCTAGCAGCGCCCAGGAGGACAGCAACACCGGGGAGCTGTTTTTT
clone size: .
D gene: .
J gene: TRBJ2-2
V gene: TRBV7-7

CDR3 protein: CATQPAGKNIQYF
CDR3 DNA: TGTGCAACCCAGCCCGCGGGGAAAAACATTCAGTACTTC
clone size: .
D gene: .
J gene: TRBJ2-4
V gene: TRBV12-2

CDR3 protein: CASSLDWAEAGNTDTQYF
CDR3 DNA: TGTGCCAGCAGCTTAGATTGGGCCGAAGCGGGAAACACAGATACGCAGTATTTT
clone size: .
D gene: TRBD2
J gene: TRBJ2-3
V gene: TRBV7-6

CDR3 protein: CASSLTSGRPQQETQYF
CDR3 DNA: TGTGCCAGCAGCTTAACTAGCGGGAGGCCACAACAAGAGACCCAGTACTTC
clone size: .
D gene: TRBD2
J gene: TRBJ2-5
V gene: TRBV7-2

CDR3 protein: CASSLAGTVNTGELFF
CDR3 DNA: TGTGCCAGCAGCTTAGCAGGGACTGTGAACACCGGGGAGCTGTTTTTT
clone size: .
D gene: .
J gene: TRBJ2-2
V gene: TRBV7-2

CDR3 protein: CASSLQTGSGYEQYF
CDR3 DNA: TGTGCCAGCAGCTTACAGACAGGGAGTGGCTACGAGCAGTACTTC
clone size: .
D gene: TRBD1
J gene: TRBJ2-7
V gene: TRBV7-2

CDR3 protein: CASSPLGRGSYEQYF
CDR3 DNA: TGTGCCAGCTCACCGCTCGGCCGGGGGTCCTACGAGCAGTACTTC
clone size: once
D gene: .
J gene: TRBJ2-7
V gene: TRBV18

CDR3 protein: CASSSSGNYYNEQFF
CDR3 DNA: TGTGCCAGCAGTTCTAGCGGGAATTACTACAATGAGCAGTTCTTC
clone size: once
D gene: TRBD2
J gene: TRBJ2-1
V gene: TRBV28

CDR3 protein: CASSFGIYEQYF
CDR3 DNA: TGTGCCAGCAGTTTCGGGATCTACGAGCAGTACTTC
clone size: .
D gene: .
J gene: TRBJ2-7
V gene: TRBV28

CDR3 protein: CSVVSRGAYGNTIYF
CDR3 DNA: TGCAGCGTTGTATCTCGGGGGGCTTACGGAAACACCATATATTTT
clone size: .
D gene: .
J gene: TRBJ1-3
V gene: TRBV29-1

CDR3 protein: CASSAWTGGNTEAFF
CDR3 DNA: TGTGCCAGCAGCGCCTGGACAGGGGGGAACACTGAAGCTTTCTTT
clone size: .
D gene: TRBD1
J gene: TRBJ1-1
V gene: TRBV9

CDR3 protein: CASSIGGGSYEQYF
CDR3 DNA: TGTGCCAGTAGTATTGGGGGAGGCTCCTACGAGCAGTACTTC
clone size: .
D gene: .
J gene: TRBJ2-7
V gene: TRBV19

CDR3 protein: CASSLEMTGYNEQFF
CDR3 DNA: TGTGCCAGCAGCTTAGAGATGACTGGGTACAATGAGCAGTTCTTC
clone size: few
D gene: .
J gene: TRBJ2-1
V gene: TRBV7-2

CDR3 protein: CASSQEVGMAGGETQYF
CDR3 DNA: TGCGCCAGCAGCCAAGAAGTCGGAATGGCAGGGGGAGAGACCCAGTACTTC
clone size: .
D gene: TRBD1
J gene: TRBJ2-5
V gene: TRBV4-3

CDR3 protein: CASSPTGGGTEAFF
CDR3 DNA: TGTGCCAGCAGCCCAACAGGGGGGGGAACTGAAGCTTTCTTT
clone size: few
D gene: TRBD1
J gene: TRBJ1-1
V gene: TRBV5-4

CDR3 protein: CASSPHDRPKEPQHF
CDR3 DNA: TGTGCCAGCAGTCCGCATGACAGGCCGAAGGAGCCCCAGCATTTT
clone size: .
D gene: .
J gene: TRBJ1-5
V gene: TRBV28

CDR3 protein: CSTQGGEQFF
CDR3 DNA: TGCAGCACCCAGGGAGGGGAGCAGTTCTTC
clone size: few
D gene: TRBD2
J gene: TRBJ2-1
V gene: TRBV29-1

CDR3 protein: CASSVAVYQETQYF
CDR3 DNA: TGTGCCAGCAGCGTTGCGGTATACCAAGAGACCCAGTACTTC
clone size: few
D gene: .
J gene: TRBJ2-5
V gene: TRBV7-9

CDR3 protein: CASSPQNPVTSYEQYF
CDR3 DNA: TGCGCCAGCAGCCCACAAAACCCTGTGACATCCTACGAGCAGTACTTC
clone size: once
D gene: .
J gene: TRBJ2-7
V gene: TRBV4-3

CDR3 protein: CSVEEGGNEQFF
CDR3 DNA: TGCAGCGTTGAAGAGGGGGGGAATGAGCAGTTCTTC
clone size: .
D gene: TRBD2
J gene: TRBJ2-1
V gene: TRBV29-1

CDR3 protein: CASSLNRSPDEQFF
CDR3 DNA: TGTGCCAGCAGCTTAAACCGGAGCCCCGATGAGCAGTTCTTC
clone size: .
D gene: .
J gene: TRBJ2-1
V gene: TRBV7-3

CDR3 protein: CSVVPPGNTEAFF
CDR3 DNA: TGCAGCGTTGTTCCCCCCGGGAACACTGAAGCTTTCTTT
clone size: .
D gene: .
J gene: TRBJ1-1
V gene: TRBV29-1